Here is one T cell receptor beta chain with its context. The antigen is undetermined. This specimen includes other DNA sequences encoding the same CDR3. The data were obtained in a study of cytomegalovirus exposure and HLA in healthy donors. General study findings and limits: Among the sequence variants, a highly shared cluster was likely an artifact of sequencing.

CDR3 length: 15 residues. Per germline, CDR1 SGHRS and CDR2 YFSETQ. Trimming cost V 3 bases and J 4 bases; bases outside gene matches: 4. The PCR ran on 60 Vbeta and 13 Jbeta primers. TCRdb's table, derived via immunoSEQ multiplex PCR, lists solely in-frame clones and lacks some. The sample yields some 100,000 clones, 70% to 80% seen once. This sequence was found in a female donor in good health and CMV-seropositive. Material: PBMCs. This chain links TRBV5-1 with TRBJ2-7; 13 bases are a match to TRBD2. CDR3 in DNA: TGCGCCAGCAGCTCGGGACTAGCGGGATCTTACGAGCAGTACTTC. This codes for CASSSGLAGSYEQYF.